This T cell receptor (beta chain) is drawn from a study of response to subunit inactivated influenza vaccine. This clonotype was found a few times. The antigen remains undetermined. Broader study findings: Authors suggested each seasonal influenza vaccination recruits few new T cells.

TCRdb passed the RT-PCR reads through MiXCR, listing each CDR3 protein once. The table includes over 650,000 distinct CDR3 sequences, approximately 17% detected once. Trimming shortened V by 5 bases and J by 3 bases, and 13 bases separated the two germline ends. Germline lookup yields CDR1 SGHRS and CDR2 YFSETQ. There are 14 residues in the CDR3. This receptor was taken from a man in his fifties who received an inactivated influenza vaccine. V is TRBV5-1 and J is TRBJ2-3; maybe TRBD2 (5 bases). This specimen was PBMCs from blood, taken around 5 days after vaccination. CDR3 residues: CASSTGMGTDTQYF. DNA for the CDR3: TGCGCCAGCAGTACGGGAATGGGTACAGATACGCAGTATTTT.